The TCR beta chain described here comes from a study of blood T cell repertoires in COVID-19. Study at large: Donors in the United States, Italy and Spain gave samples during acute or convalescent COVID-19.

The CDR3 runs 17 residues. V dropped 6 bases and J dropped 0 bases, with 18 bases sitting between them. Germline V gene data show CDR1 as SGHTA and CDR2 as FQGNSA. Using immunoSEQ multiplex PCR, the repertoire was profiled, and TCRdb retains in-frame clones only, with some absent. Here the sample spans about 150,000 clones, under 85% being singletons. This clone was found a few times. The sample comprised peripheral blood. This receptor was identified in a man aged 55 to 70 with COVID-19, enrolled during active disease. The chain carries TRBV7-2 and TRBJ1-3, with a weak D call TRBD1 (5 bases). CDR3 DNA: TGTGCCAGCAGTTCCTCGGGGGTCCCCCTCTCTGGAAACACCATATATTTT. This encodes CASSSSGVPLSGNTIYF.